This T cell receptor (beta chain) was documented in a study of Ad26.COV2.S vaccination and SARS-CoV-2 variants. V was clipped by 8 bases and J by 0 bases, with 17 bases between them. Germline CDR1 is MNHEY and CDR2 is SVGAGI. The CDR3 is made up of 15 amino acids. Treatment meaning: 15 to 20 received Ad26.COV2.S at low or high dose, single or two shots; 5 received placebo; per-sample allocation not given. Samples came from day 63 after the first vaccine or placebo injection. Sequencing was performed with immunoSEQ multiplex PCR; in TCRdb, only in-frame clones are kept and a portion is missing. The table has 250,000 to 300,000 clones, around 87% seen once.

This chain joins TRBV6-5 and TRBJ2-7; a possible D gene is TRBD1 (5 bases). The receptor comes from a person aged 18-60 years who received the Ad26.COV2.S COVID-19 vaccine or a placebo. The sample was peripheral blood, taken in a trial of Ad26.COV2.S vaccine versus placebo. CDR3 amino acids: CASYSGQALSYEQYF. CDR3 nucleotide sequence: TGTGCCAGCTACTCTGGACAAGCCCTCTCCTACGAGCAGTACTTC.